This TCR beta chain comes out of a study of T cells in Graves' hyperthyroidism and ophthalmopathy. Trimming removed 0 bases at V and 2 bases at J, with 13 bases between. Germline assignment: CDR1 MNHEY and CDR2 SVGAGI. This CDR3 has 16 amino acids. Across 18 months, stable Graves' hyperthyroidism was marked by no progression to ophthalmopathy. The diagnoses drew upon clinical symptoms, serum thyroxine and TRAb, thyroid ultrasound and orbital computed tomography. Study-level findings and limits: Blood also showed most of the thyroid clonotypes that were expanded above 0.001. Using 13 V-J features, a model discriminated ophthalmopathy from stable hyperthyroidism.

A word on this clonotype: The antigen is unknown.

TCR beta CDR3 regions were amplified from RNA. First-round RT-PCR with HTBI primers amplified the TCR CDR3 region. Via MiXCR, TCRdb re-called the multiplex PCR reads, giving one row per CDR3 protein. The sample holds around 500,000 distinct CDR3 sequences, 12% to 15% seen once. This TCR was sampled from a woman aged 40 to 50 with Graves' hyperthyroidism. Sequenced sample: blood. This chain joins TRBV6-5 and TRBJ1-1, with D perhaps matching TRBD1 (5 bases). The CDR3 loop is CASSYSSSWGNTEAFF. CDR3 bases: TGTGCCAGCAGTTACTCTTCATCGTGGGGCAACACTGAAGCTTTCTTT.